The text below deals with one T cell receptor beta chain. Its target is unknown. Every bit of the isolated RNA underwent reverse transcription, so sequencing read expressed TCRB transcripts. Sequenced by immunoSEQ multiplex PCR; TCRdb stores in-frame clones only, minus some. The sample carries almost 350,000 clones, 6.5% to 10% recorded once. These data come from a study of beta chain features in type 1 diabetes. This CDR3 spans 15 amino acids. Germline CDR1 and CDR2: MNHEY and SMNVEV (reference sequence). V lost 2 bases and J 6 bases, leaving 17 bases between the germline ends. Via the markers CD45RO/CCR7/CD25/CD127/CD95/CD27, stem cell-like memory, regulatory, central memory and naive CD4+ cells were sorted. Study-wide results and caveats: PCR might show a preference for shorter templates, equally across patients and controls. Reduced insertions and increased deletions marked VDJ junctions in type 1 diabetes patients. For TCRB rearrangement, an influence of HLA type remained unresolved here.

What was sequenced was central memory CD4+ T cells from blood. This TCR derives from a woman aged 18-35 years in good health. The chain has TRBV27 and TRBJ2-7, with a tentative D call TRBD2 (6 bases). CDR3 sequence reads: CASSLKASGFGEQYF. DNA of the CDR3: TGTGCCAGCAGTTTAAAAGCCAGCGGGTTTGGCGAGCAGTACTTC.